This T cell receptor (beta chain) was recorded in a study of T cell responses to AZD1222 COVID-19 vaccine. Clones were read by immunoSEQ multiplex PCR, and TCRdb kept only the in-frame ones, dropping some. The sample has over 150,000 clones, about 88% seen once. The CDR3 covers 14 residues. The germline gives CDR1 KGHSH, CDR2 LQKENI. For this clone: One end of the junction varies from germline; a read error may be responsible.

This specimen was peripheral blood, taken on day 0 of AZD1222 vaccination. This chain joins TRBV18 and TRBJ1-1, with D unresolved. This TCR derives from an adult in good health. CDR3 DNA: TGTGCCAGCTCGCGGCGGGATTGGAACATTGAAGCTTTCTTT. Protein sequence: CASSRRDWNIEAFF.